Listed below are T cell receptor beta chains from one sample, sequenced in a study of blood T cell repertoires in COVID-19. This table comes from immunoSEQ multiplex PCR, and its TCRdb copy is limited to in-frame clones, with some not included. The sample lists approximately 260,000 clones, around 88% occurring once. Material: PBMCs or T cells enriched from blood (not recorded which). These receptors originate from a woman between 40 and 50 years old with acute COVID-19. The CDR3 runs from the conserved cysteine through the conserved F or W. Each record gives: V gene, D gene, J gene, clone size, CDR3 DNA, CDR3 protein. D genes are given only for firm matches. Some rows mark clone size as missing; the rest say once, few, many or name a class of expanded clone.

TRBV18	TRBD2	TRBJ2-1	NA	TGTGCCAGCTCACGGGAGGGCCCCTACAATGAGCAGTTCTTC	CASSREGPYNEQFF
TRBV3-1/TRBV3-2	TRBD2	TRBJ2-2	once	TGTGCCAGCAGCCAACTAGCGGGAGAACGTGGGGAGCTGTTTTTT	CASSQLAGERGELFF
TRBV4-1	TRBD1	TRBJ1-1	NA	TGCGCCAGCAGCCAGTCCGGGACAGGGGGTGTGAACACTGAAGCTTTCTTT	CASSQSGTGGVNTEAFF
TRBV2	NA	TRBJ2-5	NA	TGTGCCAGCAGGGAAGGCAGGGAGACCCAGTACTTC	CASREGRETQYF
TRBV7-8	TRBD1	TRBJ2-1	NA	TGTGCCAGCAGCCCTACCCTCGCAGGACAGGGGGCGCTTAATGAGCAGTTCTTC	CASSPTLAGQGALNEQFF
TRBV12-5	TRBD2	TRBJ2-1	few	TGTGCTAGTGGTTTGGCCCCTCTCTTGGCGGGAGGCTTCAATGAGCAGTTCTTC	CASGLAPLLAGGFNEQFF
TRBV29-1	NA	TRBJ1-2	NA	TGCAGCGTTGATTCAGGGAGGCCTTATGGCTACACCTTC	CSVDSGRPYGYTF
TRBV7-2	NA	TRBJ2-1	NA	TGTGCCAGCAGCTTAAGAAATTTGGGGGCTACCTCCTACAATGAGCAGTTCTTC	CASSLRNLGATSYNEQFF
TRBV10-2	TRBD1	TRBJ2-5	NA	TGCGCCAGCAGTGAGTGGGACAGGCCGCAAGAGACCCAGTACTTC	CASSEWDRPQETQYF
TRBV4-2	TRBD2	TRBJ2-1	few	TGTGCCAGCAGCCAAGATAGTAGCGGGAGTGCCTACAATGAGCAGTTCTTC	CASSQDSSGSAYNEQFF
TRBV12-5	NA	TRBJ1-5	NA	TGTGCTAGTGGACCGGACACAATGGGAAGCAATCAGCCCCAGCATTTT	CASGPDTMGSNQPQHF